The entry below describes one TCR beta chain. There are 16 residues in the CDR3. V was cut by 2 bases and J by 1 base, with 14 bases left in between. Germline V lookup: CDR1 MNHEY, CDR2 SVGAGI. Here immunoSEQ multiplex PCR was the method, and the copy in TCRdb shows in-frame clones only, minus some. The sample contains about 88,000 clones, more than 85% of which appear only once. These data are taken from a study of blood T cell repertoires in COVID-19. Study details: Some COVID-19 samples were acute and others convalescent; all came from the United States, Italy and Spain. From T cells, B-cell-depleted T cells, or PBMCs came the material, which was cDNA or gDNA.

What was sequenced was peripheral blood. This chain uses TRBV6-5 with TRBJ1-1, with TRBD1 as a possible D gene (6 bases). This sequence originates from a man aged 55-75 years with acute or convalescent COVID-19. The CDR3 DNA is TGTGCCAGCAGTTACGCGGGGGGGGCCGCGAACACTGAAGCTTTCTTT. Translated, it gives CASSYAGGAANTEAFF.